Presented here are 2 T cell receptor beta chains from one specimen sequenced in a study of a mutant IDH1 vaccine in newly diagnosed glioma. No antigen is known for these receptors. Time point defined: week 47, end of study. All doses held 300 ug of mutant IDH1 20-mer peptide, with topical imiquimod. Clones were read by immunoSEQ multiplex PCR, and TCRdb kept only the in-frame ones, dropping some. The table lists about 13,000 clones, roughly four fifths of them singletons, with less than 5% in the top ten. The sequences come from PBMCs, collected from a glioma patient whose treatment included an IDH1 peptide vaccine. Receptors originate from a woman aged 40 to 55 with glioma.

The gene calls are TRBV7-6 and TRBJ2-1; no firm D call. From germline, CDR1 is SGHVS and CDR2 FNYEAQ. This CDR3 contains 15 residues. V was shortened by 5 bases and J by 4 bases, with 15 bases between the two germline ends. The CDR3 sequence is CASSPGTAAYNEQFF. The CDR3 coding sequence is TGTGCCAGCAGCCCCGGTACGGCGGCATACAATGAGCAGTTCTTC.

In the case of this clone: At one end, the junction sequence differs from germline, possibly due to a read error. V usage is TRBV7-2 and J usage is TRBJ2-7; the D call may be TRBD1 or TRBD2 (5 bases each). Looked up from germline, CDR1 is SGHTA and CDR2 is FQGNSA. The CDR3 consists of 14 residues. CDR3 protein: CASTLTGRNYEQYF. Written as DNA, the CDR3 is TGTGCCAGCACCTTAACGGGGCGTAACTACGAGCAGTACTTC.